The sequence of this TCR beta chain was determined in a study of cytomegalovirus exposure and HLA in healthy donors. Germline assignment: CDR1 LNHDA and CDR2 SQIVND (reference sequence). Trimming took off 7 bases at V and 3 bases at J, with 12 bases between the two ends. There are 13 residues in the CDR3. For this clone: Its antigen is unidentified.

Broader study findings: According to the study, roughly 160 TCR beta chains were cytomegalovirus-associated.

Sequencing was performed with immunoSEQ multiplex PCR; in TCRdb, only in-frame clones are kept and a portion is missing. The sample records about 240,000 clones, around 88% being singletons. The sequenced sample consisted of PBMCs. V usage is TRBV19 and J usage is TRBJ1-2; a possible D gene is TRBD1 (5 bases). This sequence originates from a woman aged 25 to 39 in good health and CMV-seropositive. The CDR3 DNA sequence: TGTGCCAGTACGCCAGGGTGGGACTATGGCTACACCTTC. Encoded protein: CASTPGWDYGYTF.